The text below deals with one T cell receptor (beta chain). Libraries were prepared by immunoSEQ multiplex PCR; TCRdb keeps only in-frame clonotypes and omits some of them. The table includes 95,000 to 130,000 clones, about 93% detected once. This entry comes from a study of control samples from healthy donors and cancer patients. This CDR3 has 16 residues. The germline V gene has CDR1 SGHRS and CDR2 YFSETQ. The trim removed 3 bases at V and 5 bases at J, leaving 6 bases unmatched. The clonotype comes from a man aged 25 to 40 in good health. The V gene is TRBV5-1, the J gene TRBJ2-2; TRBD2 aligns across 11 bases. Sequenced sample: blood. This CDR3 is CASSSLAGETTGELFF. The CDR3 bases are TGCGCCAGCAGCTCACTAGCGGGGGAAACTACCGGGGAGCTGTTTTTT.